Each of the 29 T cell receptor beta chains below was sequenced from the same sample in a study of cytomegalovirus exposure and HLA in healthy donors (dated 2017 in TCRdb). Library preparation was by the immunoSEQ multiplex PCR assay. A mixture of 60 forward primers for TCR Vbeta segments and 13 reverse primers for TCR Jbeta segments was used in the multiplex PCR. In its TCRdb copy, this immuneACCESS table keeps in-frame sequences only and misses some clones. Where compared with another copy, unresolved V genes explain less than half of these, and the others have no known cause. The sample yields about 130,000 clones; around two thirds were counted once. Together, the top ten hold approximately 4% of the sample. Sequencing was performed on PBMCs. The receptors were sampled from a man younger than 35 in good health and CMV-seropositive.

The genes are TRBV5-1 and TRBJ1-6; 8 bases align to TRBD1. V dropped 0 bases and J dropped 8; count of bases not matched to a gene: 1. The CDR3 is 14 amino acids. The V gene's germline CDR1 is SGHRS and CDR2 YFSETQ. The CDR3 reads CASSLGDRYSPLHF. The CDR3 coding sequence is TGCGCCAGCAGCTTGGGGGACAGGTATTCACCCCTCCACTTT.

This chain uses TRBV10-3 with TRBJ2-3; TRBD2 might be the D (6 bases). The CDR3 loop spans 18 amino acids. Germline loops: CDR1 ENHRY, CDR2 SYGVKD. V shed 2 bases and J shed 0 bases, with 18 bases lying between them. CDR3 DNA: TGTGCCATCAGTGAGGATTCGAAAGCGGGTGCTAGCACAGATACGCAGTATTTT. Protein sequence: CAISEDSKAGASTDTQYF.

This clone has only a few counts. The chain recombines TRBV4-3 with TRBJ2-1; D ambiguous. Trimming removed 5 bases from V and 7 bases from J, with 9 bases in between. The CDR3 length is 12 residues. The germline CDR1 and CDR2 sequences are LGHNA and YSLEER. The CDR3 coding sequence is TGCGCCAGCAGCACTTACGGGAATGAGCAGTTCTTC. This gives the protein CASSTYGNEQFF.

This clone has just one count. J is TRBJ2-5 and V is TRBV7-2; D call uncertain. The CDR3 is 15 residues long. V dropped 0 bases and J dropped 2 bases, with 10 bases sitting between them. Germline CDR1 is SGHTA and CDR2 is FQGNSA. Written as DNA, the CDR3 is TGTGCCAGCAGCTTAGCGGGCAGTGTTCAAGAGACCCAGTACTTC. Translated: CASSLAGSVQETQYF.

This chain links TRBV28 with TRBJ1-1; 9 bases are shared with TRBD1. The V segment lost 8 bases and the J segment 6 bases; nucleotides outside the gene matches: 13. The CDR3 has 15 amino acids. Germline CDR1 reads MDHEN; CDR2 reads SYDVKM. The CDR3 bases are TGTGCCAGCGCGGACCCCCGGGACAGGGAACCTGAAGCTTTCTTT. Protein: CASADPRDREPEAFF.

The chain combines TRBV25-1 with TRBJ1-2; 7 bases align to TRBD1. The ends lost 6 bases at V and 5 bases at J; junction bases unmatched: 9. CDR1 and CDR2 (germline): MGHDK, SYGVNS. This CDR3 has 14 amino acids. CDR3 sequence reads: CASRPGQLAYGYTF. The CDR3 coding sequence is TGTGCCAGCAGACCGGGACAGCTAGCATATGGCTACACCTTC.

This sequence joins TRBV19 and TRBJ2-5; TRBD2 matches at 14 bases. CDR1 LNHDA and CDR2 SQIVND come from the germline V gene (reference sequence). This CDR3 region has 15 residues. The V and J ends lost 0 bases and 13 bases, in that order; junction bases with no gene match: 7. The CDR3 region has the DNA TGTGCCAGTAGTATAGAACCGGGACTAGCGGGAGAGACGTACTTC. Protein product: CASSIEPGLAGETYF.

The chain carries TRBV6-6 and TRBJ2-2, with D perhaps TRBD1 (5 bases). Germline CDR1 reads MNHNY; CDR2 reads SVGAGI (reference sequence). The CDR3 covers 14 residues. Between the trimmed V and J ends, which lost 6 bases and 2 bases, there was a span of 10 bases. CDR3 region: CASSAGQNTGELFF. The CDR3 region has the DNA TGTGCCAGCAGCGCCGGACAAAACACCGGGGAGCTGTTTTTT.

The chain uses TRBV11-3 and TRBJ2-1, with 12 positions matching TRBD2. The V and J ends lost 1 base and 5 bases, in that order; junction bases with no gene match: 3. The CDR3 is 16 residues long. CDR1 SGHNT and CDR2 YENEEA come from the germline V gene. CDR3 DNA: TGTGCCAGCAGCTTAGGACTAGCGGGGGTAAACAATGAGCAGTTCTTC. It translates to CASSLGLAGVNNEQFF.

The chain joins TRBV6-5 to TRBJ1-2; 10 positions agree with TRBD1. The CDR3 is 13 residues long. J lost 8 bases, V lost 6 bases, and 6 bases had no gene match. CDR1 MNHEY and CDR2 SVGAGI come from the germline V gene. CDR3 in DNA: TGTGCCAGCAGCCGACAGGGGGCTCAGGGCTACACCTTC. Translated, it gives CASSRQGAQGYTF.

The rearrangement joins TRBV7-9 to TRBJ2-5; possibly TRBD2 for D (6 bases). The ends were cut back, 5 bases at V and 1 base at J, with 23 bases in the middle. The CDR3 contains 18 residues. Germline assignment: CDR1 SEHNR and CDR2 FQNEAQ (reference sequence). CDR3 loop: CASSPPEPVGTFQETQYF. The CDR3 DNA reads TGTGCCAGCAGCCCCCCTGAGCCGGTAGGGACTTTCCAAGAGACCCAGTACTTC.

The V and J genes are TRBV20-1 and TRBJ2-3; D is unclear. Deletions cut 6 bases from V and 6 bases from J, with 10 bases between. Looked up from germline, CDR1 is DFQATT and CDR2 is SNEGSKA (reference sequence). The CDR3 loop spans 11 amino acids. Written as DNA, the CDR3 is TGCAGTGCCAAAACCGCGGATACGCAGTATTTT. Protein sequence: CSAKTADTQYF.

This clone was found once. Compared with germline, one end of the junction differs, possibly owing to a read error. The chain joins TRBV27 to TRBJ1-5; TRBD1 is a possible D gene (6 bases). In germline, CDR1 is MNHEY, CDR2 SMNVEV (reference sequence). This CDR3 spans 17 amino acids. DNA of the CDR3: TGTGCCAGCACCTCTCTGGTGGAATTTGGGACAAATCGGCCCCAGCATTTT. This codes for CASTSLVEFGTNRPQHF.

The chain links TRBV27 to TRBJ2-7; 7 bases align to TRBD2. V was clipped by 2 bases and J by 2 bases; unmatched bases: 6. This CDR3 has 15 amino acids. Germline V gene lookup returns CDR1 MNHEY and CDR2 SMNVEV (reference sequence). This chain's CDR3 is CASSLGAGRTYEQYF. Written as DNA, the CDR3 is TGTGCCAGCAGTTTAGGAGCGGGAAGAACCTACGAGCAGTACTTC.

There are a few counts of this clone. The chain couples TRBV29-1 to TRBJ1-2; no clear D gene. V dropped 0 bases and J dropped 7 bases, with 9 bases sitting between them. Germline values: CDR1 SQVTM, CDR2 ANQGSEA. The CDR3 loop spans 12 amino acids. The CDR3 is CSVEDHTPGYTF. The CDR3 coding sequence is TGCAGCGTTGAAGATCACACCCCTGGCTACACCTTC.

This chain joins TRBV13 and TRBJ1-1, with 7 bases matching TRBD1. This CDR3 has 15 amino acids. The V gene's germline CDR1 is PRHDT and CDR2 FYEKMQ (reference sequence). V lost 4 bases, J lost 3 bases, and 8 bases stayed unmatched. CDR3 in DNA: TGTGCCAGCAGCTGGACGGGACAGCCAGACACTGAAGCTTTCTTT. Translated, it gives CASSWTGQPDTEAFF.

A few counts support this clone. This chain connects TRBV4-3 to TRBJ2-1; TRBD2 agrees at 13 bases. This CDR3 region has 16 residues. CDR1 and CDR2 (germline): LGHNA, YSLEER. Losses at the gene ends were 5 bases for V and 7 bases for J; bases not matched to a gene: 8. CDR3 sequence: CASSSRTSGSWNEQFF. CDR3 DNA: TGCGCCAGCAGCTCAAGGACTAGCGGGAGTTGGAATGAGCAGTTCTTC.

V and J are TRBV28 and TRBJ2-3, with unresolved D. The CDR3 extends over 12 amino acids. The V gene lost 2 bases and the J gene lost 5 bases, with 5 bases spanning the gap. Germline CDR1 is MDHEN and CDR2 is SYDVKM. This CDR3 reads CASSLDKDTQYF. The CDR3 nucleotides read TGTGCCAGCAGTTTAGACAAAGATACGCAGTATTTT.

This chain joins TRBV6-5 and TRBJ1-3, with D uncertain. Trimming left V 5 bases short and J 4 bases short, with 6 bases between. CDR1 is MNHEY, CDR2 SVGAGI, per germline. This CDR3 comprises 12 residues. The CDR3 sequence is CASSAQGNTIYF. The CDR3 DNA sequence: TGTGCCAGCAGTGCCCAGGGAAACACCATATATTTT.

Concerning this clone itself: The sample holds other DNA sequences that translate to the same CDR3. This chain joins TRBV27 and TRBJ1-5; D perhaps matches TRBD1 (5 bases). Trimming stripped 3 bases from V and 2 bases from J, with 8 bases between. The CDR3 runs 14 residues. CDR1 MNHEY and CDR2 SMNVEV come from the germline V gene (reference sequence). The CDR3: CASSLVGGNQPQHF. Here the CDR3 DNA reads TGTGCCAGCAGTTTGGTAGGGGGCAATCAGCCCCAGCATTTT.

This clone appeared a few times. This chain uses TRBV11-2 with TRBJ2-1, with D uncertain. The CDR3 is 11 residues long. V gave up 5 bases and J gave up 4 bases, with 3 bases separating them. Germline V gene lookup returns CDR1 SGHAT and CDR2 FQNNGV. The CDR3 DNA is TGTGCCAGCAGCCGGTACAATGAGCAGTTCTTC. This codes for CASSRYNEQFF.

This chain connects TRBV28 to TRBJ2-1; 11 bases are a match to TRBD2. The trim removed 6 bases at V and 6 bases at J, leaving 7 bases unmatched. The germline gives CDR1 MDHEN, CDR2 SYDVKM. The CDR3 sequence is 15 residues long. Written as DNA, the CDR3 is TGTGCCAGCAGCCGGCGGACTAGCGGGTTCAATGAGCAGTTCTTC. This encodes CASSRRTSGFNEQFF.

This sequence joins TRBV28 and TRBJ1-4; 8 bases agree with TRBD1. Germline CDR1 MDHEN, CDR2 SYDVKM. Trimming took 4 bases from V and 8 from J; bases not matched to a gene: 6. This CDR3 is built from 14 residues. The CDR3 coding sequence is TGTGCCAGCAGTTATCCAGGGGGCAACGAAAAACTGTTTTTT. This codes for CASSYPGGNEKLFF.

The V gene is TRBV7-9, the J gene TRBJ1-2; possibly TRBD1 for D (6 bases). Between the trimmed V and J ends, which lost 2 bases and 4 bases, there was a span of 8 bases. The CDR3 is made up of 13 amino acids. The V gene's germline CDR1 is SEHNR and CDR2 FQNEAQ (reference sequence). CDR3 coding DNA: TGTGCCAGCAGCTTACTGGACAGCTATGGCTACACCTTC. As protein: CASSLLDSYGYTF.

The chain recombines TRBV7-2 with TRBJ2-7, with TRBD2 matching over 7 bases. This CDR3 has 13 amino acids. The V gene end was trimmed by 6 bases and the J gene end by 5 bases; junction bases not matched to a gene: 7. The germline V gene encodes CDR1 SGHTA and CDR2 FQGNSA. The CDR3 nucleotides are TGTGCCAGCAGGGGGGGGGAGCCGGACGAGCAGTACTTC. It specifies CASRGGEPDEQYF. The entire variable domain, with the rest obtained from reference TRBV7-2 and TRBJ2-7, is as follows: GAGVSQSPSNKVTEKGKDVELRCDPISGHTALYWYRQSLGQGLEFLIYFQGNSAPDKSGLPSDRFSAERTGGSVSTLTIQRTQQEDSAVYLCASRGGEPDEQYFGPGTRLTVT.

This clone was recorded once. The rearrangement links TRBV5-1 to TRBJ2-1; 10 bases align to TRBD2. V lost 0 bases to trimming and J lost 13 bases; unmatched junction nucleotides: 7. This CDR3 is built from 14 residues. Germline lookup yields CDR1 SGHRS and CDR2 YFSETQ. The CDR3 is CASSLEGLAGVQFF. The CDR3 DNA follows: TGCGCCAGCAGCTTGGAAGGTCTAGCGGGGGTTCAGTTCTTC.

The chain combines TRBV18 with TRBJ1-4; 7 bases line up with TRBD1. Trimming cost V 2 bases and J 10 bases; bases outside gene matches: 10. This CDR3 has 15 residues. Germline V lookup: CDR1 KGHSH, CDR2 LQKENI. CDR3 nucleotides: TGTGCCAGCTCACCAAGACAGGGTGTACCCTCAAAACTGTTTTTT. Translation: CASSPRQGVPSKLFF.

The CDR3 DNA reads as TGCAGCGTTGTAGGGACAGATAACTATGGCTACACCTTC. Residues: CSVVGTDNYGYTF. The V gene is TRBV29-1, the J gene TRBJ1-2; 7 bases are a match to TRBD1. In germline, CDR1 is SQVTM, CDR2 ANQGSEA. V lost 4 bases and J lost 1; bases outside the gene matches: 3. This CDR3 contains 13 residues.

This chain links TRBV9 with TRBJ2-7; TRBD2 matches 7 bases. Germline V gives CDR1 SGDLS, CDR2 YYNGEE. This CDR3 spans 15 amino acids. V was pared by 0 bases and J by 1 base, with 4 bases of the junction left unmatched. CDR3 sequence: CASSVGGSGSYEQYF. CDR3 DNA sequence: TGTGCCAGCAGCGTAGGAGGTAGCGGGTCCTACGAGCAGTACTTC.